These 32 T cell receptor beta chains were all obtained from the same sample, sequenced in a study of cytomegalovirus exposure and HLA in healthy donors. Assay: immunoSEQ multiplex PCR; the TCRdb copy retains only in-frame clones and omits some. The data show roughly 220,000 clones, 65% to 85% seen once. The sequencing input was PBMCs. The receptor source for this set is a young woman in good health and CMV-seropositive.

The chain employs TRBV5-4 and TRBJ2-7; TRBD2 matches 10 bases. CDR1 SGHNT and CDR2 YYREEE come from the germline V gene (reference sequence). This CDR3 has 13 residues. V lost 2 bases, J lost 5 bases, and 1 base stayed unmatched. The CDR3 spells CASSFGLADEQYF. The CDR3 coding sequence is TGTGCCAGCAGCTTCGGACTAGCGGACGAGCAGTACTTC.

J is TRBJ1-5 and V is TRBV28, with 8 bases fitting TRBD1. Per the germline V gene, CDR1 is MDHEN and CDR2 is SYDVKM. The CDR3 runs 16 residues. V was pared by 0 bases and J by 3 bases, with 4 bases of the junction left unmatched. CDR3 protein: CASSLWGRGPNQPQHF. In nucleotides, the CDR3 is TGTGCCAGCAGTTTATGGGGCAGGGGGCCCAATCAGCCCCAGCATTTT.

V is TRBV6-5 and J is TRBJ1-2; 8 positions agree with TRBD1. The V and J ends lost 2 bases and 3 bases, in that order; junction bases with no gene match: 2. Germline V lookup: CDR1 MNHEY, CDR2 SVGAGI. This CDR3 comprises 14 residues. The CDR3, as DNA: TGTGCCAGCAGTTACGCGGACAGGGACTATGGCTACACCTTC. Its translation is CASSYADRDYGYTF.

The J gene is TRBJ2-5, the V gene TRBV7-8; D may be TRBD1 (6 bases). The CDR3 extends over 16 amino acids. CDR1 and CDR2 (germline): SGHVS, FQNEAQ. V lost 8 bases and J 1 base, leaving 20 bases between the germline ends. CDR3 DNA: TGTGCCAGCCTACTACCCCAGACAGGACGCCAAGAGACCCAGTACTTC. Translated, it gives CASLLPQTGRQETQYF.

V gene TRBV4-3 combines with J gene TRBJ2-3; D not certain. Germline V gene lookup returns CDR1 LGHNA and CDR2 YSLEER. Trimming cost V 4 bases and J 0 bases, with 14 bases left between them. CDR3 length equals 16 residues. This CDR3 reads CASSLQLTSSTDTQYF. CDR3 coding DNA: TGCGCCAGCAGCCTCCAACTTACCTCTAGCACAGATACGCAGTATTTT.

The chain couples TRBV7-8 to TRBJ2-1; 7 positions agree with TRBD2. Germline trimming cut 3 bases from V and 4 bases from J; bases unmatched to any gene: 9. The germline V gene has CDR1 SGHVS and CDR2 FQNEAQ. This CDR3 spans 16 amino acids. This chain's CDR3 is CASSLSLLARYNEQFF. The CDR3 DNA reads TGTGCCAGCAGCTTGAGCCTACTAGCGAGATACAATGAGCAGTTCTTC. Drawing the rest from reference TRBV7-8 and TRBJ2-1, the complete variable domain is GAGVSQSPRYKVAKRGQDVALRCDPISGHVSLFWYQQALGQGPEFLTYFQNEAQLDKSGLPSDRFFAERPEGSVSTLKIQRTQQEDSAVYLCASSLSLLARYNEQFFGPGTRLTVL.

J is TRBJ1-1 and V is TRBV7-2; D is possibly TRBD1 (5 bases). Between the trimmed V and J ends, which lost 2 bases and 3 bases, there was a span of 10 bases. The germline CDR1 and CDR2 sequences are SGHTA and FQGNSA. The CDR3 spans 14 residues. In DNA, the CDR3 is TGTGCCAGCAGCTTACTCGACAGCGACACTGAAGCTTTCTTT. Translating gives CASSLLDSDTEAFF.

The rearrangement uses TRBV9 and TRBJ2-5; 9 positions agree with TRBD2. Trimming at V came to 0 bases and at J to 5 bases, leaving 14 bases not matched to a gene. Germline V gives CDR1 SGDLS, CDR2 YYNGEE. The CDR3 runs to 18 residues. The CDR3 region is CASSVDPISGSGRETQYF. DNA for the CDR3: TGTGCCAGCAGCGTAGATCCTATTAGCGGGAGTGGTAGGGAGACCCAGTACTTC. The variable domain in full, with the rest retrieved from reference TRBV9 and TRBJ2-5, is DSGVTQTPKHLITATGQRVTLRCSPRSGDLSVYWYQQSLDQGLQFLIQYYNGEERAKGNILERFSAQQFPDLHSELNLSSLELGDSALYFCASSVDPISGSGRETQYFGPGTRLLVL.

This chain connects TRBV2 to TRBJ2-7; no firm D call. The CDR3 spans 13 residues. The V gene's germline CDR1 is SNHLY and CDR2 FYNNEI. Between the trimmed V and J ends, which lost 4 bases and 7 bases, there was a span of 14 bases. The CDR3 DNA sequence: TGTGCCAGCAGTGCCCCTGGGCAAGGAGAGCAGTACTTC. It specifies CASSAPGQGEQYF.

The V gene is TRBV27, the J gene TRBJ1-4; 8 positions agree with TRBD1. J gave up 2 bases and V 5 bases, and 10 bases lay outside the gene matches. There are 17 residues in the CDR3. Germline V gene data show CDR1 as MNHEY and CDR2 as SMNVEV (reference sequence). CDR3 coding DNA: TGTGCCAGCAGTCAATGGACAGGGAGGGGGACTAATGAAAAACTGTTTTTT. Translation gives CASSQWTGRGTNEKLFF.

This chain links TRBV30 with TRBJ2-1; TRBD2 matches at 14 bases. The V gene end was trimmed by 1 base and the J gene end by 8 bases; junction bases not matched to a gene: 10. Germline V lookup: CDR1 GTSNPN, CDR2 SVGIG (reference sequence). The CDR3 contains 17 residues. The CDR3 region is CAWSGETTSGRVDEQFF. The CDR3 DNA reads TGTGCCTGGAGTGGGGAAACGACTAGCGGGAGGGTAGATGAGCAGTTCTTC.

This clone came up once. CDR3 in amino acids: CASSVGPEKVDTEAFF. DNA for the CDR3: TGTGCCAGCAGCGTAGGTCCGGAGAAGGTCGACACTGAAGCTTTCTTT. The rearrangement links TRBV9 to TRBJ1-1, with D unresolved. The CDR3 length is 16 residues. The V gene lost 0 bases and the J gene lost 3 bases, with 15 bases spanning the gap. Per germline, CDR1 SGDLS and CDR2 YYNGEE.

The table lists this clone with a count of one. CDR3 sequence reads: CASSYSLQGFSEAFF. The CDR3 DNA reads TGTGCCAGCAGTTACTCGCTACAGGGATTCTCTGAAGCTTTCTTT. The chain employs TRBV6-5 and TRBJ1-1; D is possibly TRBD1 (6 bases). Trimming stripped 0 bases from V and 6 bases from J, with 14 bases between. The CDR3 is made up of 15 amino acids. Germline V lookup: CDR1 MNHEY, CDR2 SVGAGI.

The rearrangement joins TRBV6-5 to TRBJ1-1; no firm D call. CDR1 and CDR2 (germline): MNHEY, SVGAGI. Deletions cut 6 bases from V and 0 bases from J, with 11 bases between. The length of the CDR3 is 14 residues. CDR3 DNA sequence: TGTGCCAGCAGCGTTGAAAGCTTGAACACTGAAGCTTTCTTT. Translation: CASSVESLNTEAFF.

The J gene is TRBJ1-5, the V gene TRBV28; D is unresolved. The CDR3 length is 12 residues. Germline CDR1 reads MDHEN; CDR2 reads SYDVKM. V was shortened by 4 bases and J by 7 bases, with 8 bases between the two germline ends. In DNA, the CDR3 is TGTGCCAGCAGTTCAGGTTCCCAGCCCCAGCATTTT. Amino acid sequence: CASSSGSQPQHF. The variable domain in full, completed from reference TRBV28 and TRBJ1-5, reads DVKVTQSSRYLVKRTGEKVFLECVQDMDHENMFWYRQDPGLGLRLIYFSYDVKMKEKGDIPEGYSVSREKKERFSLILESASTNQTSMYLCASSSGSQPQHFGDGTRLSIL.

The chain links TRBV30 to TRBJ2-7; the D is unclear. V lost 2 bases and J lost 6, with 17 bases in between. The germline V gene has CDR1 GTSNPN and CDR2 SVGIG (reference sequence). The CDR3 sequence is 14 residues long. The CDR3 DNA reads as TGTGCCTGGAGTTCCGGGTCCTCTCAAGGCGAGCAGTACTTC. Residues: CAWSSGSSQGEQYF.

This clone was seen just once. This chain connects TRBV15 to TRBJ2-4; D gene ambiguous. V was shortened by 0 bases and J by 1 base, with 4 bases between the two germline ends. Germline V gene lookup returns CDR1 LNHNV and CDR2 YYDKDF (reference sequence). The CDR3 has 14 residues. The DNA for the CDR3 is TGTGCCACCAGCAGAGAGGTGGCCAAAAACATTCAGTACTTC. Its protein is CATSREVAKNIQYF.

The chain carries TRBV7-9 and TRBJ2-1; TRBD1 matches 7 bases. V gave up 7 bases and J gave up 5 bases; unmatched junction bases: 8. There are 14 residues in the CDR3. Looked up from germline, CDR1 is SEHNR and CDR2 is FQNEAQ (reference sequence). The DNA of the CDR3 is TGTGCCAGCAAGGGGGCAGTAATTGACAATGAGCAGTTCTTC. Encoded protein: CASKGAVIDNEQFF.

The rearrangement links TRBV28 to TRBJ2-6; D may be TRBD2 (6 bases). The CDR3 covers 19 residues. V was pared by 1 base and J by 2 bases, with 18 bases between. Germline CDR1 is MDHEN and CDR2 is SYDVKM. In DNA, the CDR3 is TGTGCCAGCAGTTTATTTGACGGGGGAGGTTTTACTGGGGCCAACGTCCTGACTTTC. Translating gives CASSLFDGGGFTGANVLTF.

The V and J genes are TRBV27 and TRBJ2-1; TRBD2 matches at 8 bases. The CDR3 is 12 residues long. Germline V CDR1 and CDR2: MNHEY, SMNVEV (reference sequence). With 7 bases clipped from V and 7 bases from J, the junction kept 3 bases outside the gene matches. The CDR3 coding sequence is TGTGCCAGCACATCTAGCGGGAATGAGCAGTTCTTC. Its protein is CASTSSGNEQFF.

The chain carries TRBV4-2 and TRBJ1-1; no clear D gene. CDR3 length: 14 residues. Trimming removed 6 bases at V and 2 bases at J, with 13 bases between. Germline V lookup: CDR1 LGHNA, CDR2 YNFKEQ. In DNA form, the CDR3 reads TGTGCCAGCAGGCCTCTGGGCAGCAACACTGAAGCTTTCTTT. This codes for CASRPLGSNTEAFF.

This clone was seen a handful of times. The CDR3 DNA follows: TGTGCCAGCAGTTGGTCATCGACAGGGAAGTATGGCTACACCTTC. Residues: CASSWSSTGKYGYTF. The V and J genes are TRBV27 and TRBJ1-2; 7 bases agree with TRBD1. The CDR3 loop spans 15 amino acids. Looked up from germline, CDR1 is MNHEY and CDR2 is SMNVEV (reference sequence). V lost 4 bases to trimming and J lost 5 bases; unmatched junction nucleotides: 10.

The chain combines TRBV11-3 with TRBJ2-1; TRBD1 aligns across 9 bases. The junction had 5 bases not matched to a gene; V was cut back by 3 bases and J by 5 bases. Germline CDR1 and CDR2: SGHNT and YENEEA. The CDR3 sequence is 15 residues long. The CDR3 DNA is TGTGCCAGCAGCTTCCGGGACAGGGAAAACAATGAGCAGTTCTTC. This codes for CASSFRDRENNEQFF.

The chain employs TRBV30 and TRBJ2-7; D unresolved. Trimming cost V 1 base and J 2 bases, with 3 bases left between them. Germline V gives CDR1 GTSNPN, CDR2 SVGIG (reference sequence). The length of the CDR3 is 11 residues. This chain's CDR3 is CAWSDTYEQYF. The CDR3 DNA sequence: TGTGCCTGGAGTGACACCTACGAGCAGTACTTC.

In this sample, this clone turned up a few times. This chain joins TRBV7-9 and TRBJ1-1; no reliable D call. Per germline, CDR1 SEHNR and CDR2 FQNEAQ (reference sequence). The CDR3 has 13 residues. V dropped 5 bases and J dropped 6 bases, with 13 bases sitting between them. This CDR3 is CASSHSTGAEAFF. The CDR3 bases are TGTGCCAGCAGCCATTCCACGGGCGCTGAAGCTTTCTTT. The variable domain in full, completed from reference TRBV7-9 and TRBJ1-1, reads DTGVSQNPRHKITKRGQNVTFRCDPISEHNRLYWYRQTLGQGPEFLTYFQNEAQLEKSRLLSDRFSAERPKGSFSTLEIQRTEQGDSAMYLCASSHSTGAEAFFGQGTRLTVV.

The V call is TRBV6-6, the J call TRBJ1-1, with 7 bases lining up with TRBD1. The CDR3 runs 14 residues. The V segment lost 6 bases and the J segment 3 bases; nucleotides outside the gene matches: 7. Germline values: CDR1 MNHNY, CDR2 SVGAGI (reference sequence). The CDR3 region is CASSPRGHHTEAFF. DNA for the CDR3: TGTGCCAGCAGCCCGAGGGGGCATCACACTGAAGCTTTCTTT.

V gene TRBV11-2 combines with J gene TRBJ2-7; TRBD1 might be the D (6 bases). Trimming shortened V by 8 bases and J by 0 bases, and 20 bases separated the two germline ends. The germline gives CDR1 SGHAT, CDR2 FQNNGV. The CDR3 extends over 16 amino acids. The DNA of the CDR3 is TGTGCCAGCTATAGTTCCCGGGACACCGGCTCCTACGAGCAGTACTTC. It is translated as CASYSSRDTGSYEQYF. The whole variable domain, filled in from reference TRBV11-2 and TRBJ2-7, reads EAGVAQSPRYKIIEKRQSVAFWCNPISGHATLYWYQQILGQGPKLLIQFQNNGVVDDSQLPKDRFSAERLKGVDSTLKIQPAKLEDSAVYLCASYSSRDTGSYEQYFGPGTRLTVT.

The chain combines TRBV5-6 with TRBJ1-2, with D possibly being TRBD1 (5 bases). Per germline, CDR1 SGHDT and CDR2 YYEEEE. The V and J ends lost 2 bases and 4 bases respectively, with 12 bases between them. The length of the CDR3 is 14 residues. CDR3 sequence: CASSLPPQVYGYTF. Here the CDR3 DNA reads TGTGCCAGCAGCTTACCCCCACAGGTCTATGGCTACACCTTC.

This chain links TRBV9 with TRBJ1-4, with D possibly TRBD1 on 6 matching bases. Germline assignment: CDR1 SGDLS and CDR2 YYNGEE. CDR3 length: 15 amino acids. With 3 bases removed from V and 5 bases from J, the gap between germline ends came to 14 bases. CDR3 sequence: CASSASGAGNEKLFF. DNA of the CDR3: TGTGCCAGCAGCGCCTCAGGGGCCGGGAATGAAAAACTGTTTTTT.

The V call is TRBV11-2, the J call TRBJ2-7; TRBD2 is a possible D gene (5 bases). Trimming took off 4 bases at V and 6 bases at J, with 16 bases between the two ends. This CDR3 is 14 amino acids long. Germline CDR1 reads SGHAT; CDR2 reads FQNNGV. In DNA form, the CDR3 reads TGTGCCAGCAGCTACACGGGAACCCCCTCCGAGCAGTACTTC. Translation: CASSYTGTPSEQYF. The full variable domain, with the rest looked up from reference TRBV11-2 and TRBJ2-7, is EAGVAQSPRYKIIEKRQSVAFWCNPISGHATLYWYQQILGQGPKLLIQFQNNGVVDDSQLPKDRFSAERLKGVDSTLKIQPAKLEDSAVYLCASSYTGTPSEQYFGPGTRLTVT.

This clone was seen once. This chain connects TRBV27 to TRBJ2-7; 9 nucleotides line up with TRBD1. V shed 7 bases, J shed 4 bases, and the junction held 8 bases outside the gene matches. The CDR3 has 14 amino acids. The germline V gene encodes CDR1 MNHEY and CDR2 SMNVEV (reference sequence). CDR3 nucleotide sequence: TGTGCCAGCAACCCGACAGGGGGTGGGTACGAGCAGTACTTC. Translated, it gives CASNPTGGGYEQYF.

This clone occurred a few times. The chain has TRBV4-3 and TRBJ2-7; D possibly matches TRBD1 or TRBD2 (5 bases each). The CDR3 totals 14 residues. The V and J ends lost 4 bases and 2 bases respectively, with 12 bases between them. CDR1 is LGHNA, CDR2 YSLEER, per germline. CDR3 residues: CASSPGPGAYEQYF. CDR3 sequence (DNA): TGCGCCAGCAGCCCGGGACCCGGCGCCTACGAGCAGTACTTC.